The 15 T cell receptor beta chains given below trace back to one sample, sequenced in a study of beta chain features in type 1 diabetes. Expressed TCRB transcripts were sequenced because the isolated RNA had all been reverse transcribed beforehand. Sequenced by immunoSEQ multiplex PCR; TCRdb stores in-frame clones only, minus some. The sample lists 900,000 or so clones, 15% to 20% occurring once. Sequencing was done on a sample of naive CD4+ T cells from blood. The origin of the receptors is a woman aged 18-29 years in good health.

There are a few counts of this clone. This chain uses TRBV2 with TRBJ1-1, with D uncertain. The length of the CDR3 is 14 residues. Trimming cost V 7 bases and J 1 base, with 13 bases left between them. Germline lookup yields CDR1 SNHLY and CDR2 FYNNEI. The CDR3 protein is CASIPNTANTEAFF. Here the CDR3 DNA reads TGTGCCAGCATCCCAAATACAGCGAACACTGAAGCTTTCTTT.

This clone was detected many times. The chain uses TRBV13 and TRBJ2-4; weak D call: TRBD2 (5 bases). The CDR3 runs 15 residues. CDR1 and CDR2 from the germline V gene are PRHDT and FYEKMQ (reference sequence). The V end lost 6 bases, the J end lost 0 bases, and 12 bases lay between the germline ends. The CDR3 loop reads CASSSWTLAKNIQYF. DNA for the CDR3: TGTGCCAGCAGTTCTTGGACTCTAGCCAAAAACATTCAGTACTTC.

The rearrangement links TRBV6-1 to TRBJ2-4; D is perhaps TRBD2 (5 bases). There are 14 residues in the CDR3. CDR1 and CDR2 (germline): MNHNS, SASEGT. V shed 6 bases and J shed 9 bases, with 18 bases lying between them. CDR3 nucleotides: TGTGCCAGCAGGAGTCCGCGGGTCCGTGTCATTCAGTACTTC. It encodes CASRSPRVRVIQYF.

The genes are TRBV7-3 and TRBJ2-2; 7 positions match TRBD1. V shed 2 bases and J 4 bases; nucleotides not matched to a gene: 7. The CDR3 has 16 residues. Germline-derived CDR1 and CDR2 are SGHTA and FQGTGA. CDR3 sequence (DNA): TGTGCCAGCAGCTTACAGTCCAGGGGGAGCACCGGGGAGCTGTTTTTT. This encodes CASSLQSRGSTGELFF. Variable domain in full (rest from reference TRBV7-3 and TRBJ2-2): GAGVSQTPSNKVTEKGKYVELRCDPISGHTALYWYRQSLGQGPEFLIYFQGTGAADDSGLPNDRFFAVRPEGSVSTLKIQRTERGDSAVYLCASSLQSRGSTGELFFGEGSRLTVL.

This clone was observed a few times. The genes are TRBV28 and TRBJ2-1; TRBD2 agrees at 11 bases. V was pared by 6 bases and J by 4 bases, with 8 bases of the junction left unmatched. Germline V gene data show CDR1 as MDHEN and CDR2 as SYDVKM. CDR3 length equals 16 residues. The CDR3 protein is CASSTLAGDQYNEQFF. CDR3 nucleotide sequence: TGTGCCAGCAGCACACTAGCGGGAGATCAATACAATGAGCAGTTCTTC.

This clone turned up a few times. V and J are TRBV15 and TRBJ2-3; D gene unclear. The CDR3 extends over 15 amino acids. V lost 2 bases, J lost 1 base, and 10 bases lay in between. The germline gives CDR1 LNHNV, CDR2 YYDKDF (reference sequence). DNA of the CDR3: TGTGCCACCAGCAGAAAGCCTAGGGGCACAGATACGCAGTATTTT. It specifies CATSRKPRGTDTQYF.

This clone was counted only a few times. The rearrangement links TRBV7-8 to TRBJ1-2; D perhaps matches TRBD1 (6 bases). Germline CDR1 SGHVS, CDR2 FQNEAQ. CDR3 size: 15 residues. V lost 4 bases, J lost 1 base, and 13 bases lay in between. CDR3 residues: CASSSGQIDNYGYTF. CDR3 sequence (DNA): TGTGCCAGCAGCTCCGGACAGATTGATAACTATGGCTACACCTTC.

This clone was counted a few times. The gene calls are TRBV28 and TRBJ2-1; the match to TRBD2 covers 8 bases. This CDR3 contains 15 residues. In germline, CDR1 is MDHEN, CDR2 SYDVKM. Germline trimming cut 8 bases from V and 6 bases from J; bases unmatched to any gene: 12. In DNA form, the CDR3 reads TGTGCCAGCCACCTGACCGGGACTAGACGCAATGAGCAGTTCTTC. Translated, it gives CASHLTGTRRNEQFF.

There are a few counts of this clone. J is TRBJ2-4 and V is TRBV9; 12 bases fit TRBD1. In germline, CDR1 is SGDLS, CDR2 YYNGEE. The CDR3 is 15 amino acids. Trimming cost V 4 bases and J 8 bases; bases outside gene matches: 7. CDR3 sequence: CASSSWDRGPDIQYF. In nucleotides, the CDR3 is TGTGCCAGCAGCTCCTGGGACAGGGGGCCGGACATTCAGTACTTC.

Details on this clone: This CDR3 is also generated by other DNA sequences in the sample. This chain joins TRBV9 and TRBJ2-7, with 10 bases aligning to TRBD2. V dropped 0 bases and J dropped 2; count of bases not matched to a gene: 2. CDR3 length: 15 residues. Germline V gene sequence: CDR1 SGDLS, CDR2 YYNGEE. The CDR3 DNA follows: TGTGCCAGCAGCGTAGCTAGCGGGAGACCCTACGAGCAGTACTTC. This codes for CASSVASGRPYEQYF.

V is TRBV6-5 and J is TRBJ2-1; D remains unclear. Germline assignment: CDR1 MNHEY and CDR2 SVGAGI. This CDR3 is built from 14 residues. Trimming pared 6 bases from V and 7 bases from J, leaving 16 bases between. This CDR3 reads CASSQRESHNEQFF. The CDR3 DNA sequence: TGTGCCAGCAGCCAGCGCGAAAGTCATAATGAGCAGTTCTTC.

This clone was recorded a few times. The chain has TRBV6-1 and TRBJ2-7; D is perhaps TRBD1 (8 bases). Germline CDR1 MNHNS, CDR2 SASEGT. This CDR3 is built from 17 residues. Trimming took 4 bases from V and 1 from J, leaving 20 bases between them. CDR3 DNA: TGTGCCAGCAGTGCAGGACAGGGACTATCCCTTTCCTACGAGCAGTACTTC. This gives the protein CASSAGQGLSLSYEQYF.

This clone was counted a few times. This sequence joins TRBV5-1 and TRBJ1-4; D is uncertain. Germline V gene lookup returns CDR1 SGHRS and CDR2 YFSETQ. The CDR3 covers 13 residues. V gave up 2 bases and J gave up 5 bases, with 7 bases separating them. CDR3 DNA: TGCGCCAGCAGCTTCGGACTGAATGAAAAACTGTTTTTT. This gives the protein CASSFGLNEKLFF.

In this sample, this clone turned up a few times. The gene calls are TRBV29-1 and TRBJ2-3; D not resolved. Germline CDR1 is SQVTM and CDR2 is ANQGSEA. CDR3 length: 12 amino acids. V lost 7 bases, J lost 2 bases, and 10 bases lay in between. CDR3 loop: CSGGRITDTQYF. The CDR3 DNA is TGCAGCGGAGGACGGATCACAGATACGCAGTATTTT.

The chain recombines TRBV7-9 with TRBJ2-1; TRBD1 matches at 8 bases. From germline, CDR1 is SEHNR and CDR2 FQNEAQ (reference sequence). CDR3 length: 16 amino acids. V gave up 5 bases and J gave up 1 base; unmatched junction bases: 7. For the CDR3, the DNA is TGTGCCAGCAGCCCAAGGGACAGGCTATCCTACAATGAGCAGTTCTTC. It is translated as CASSPRDRLSYNEQFF.